This T cell receptor beta chain is drawn from a study of cytomegalovirus exposure and HLA in healthy donors. PCR primers comprised 60 Vbeta and 13 Jbeta primers. Only in-frame clones appear in the TCRdb table, and some are missing; sequencing was by immunoSEQ multiplex PCR. The data show 25,000 to 35,000 clones, and the top ten clones hold approximately 3.5%. This clonotype was obtained from a man aged 35 to 55 in good health and CMV-seronegative. Sequenced material: PBMCs.

The CDR3 DNA follows: TGCGCCAGCAGTGAGTCGAGAGGAGTAAAGGAAGCTTTCTTT. Its translation is CASSESRGVKEAFF. V is TRBV10-1 and J is TRBJ1-1; D is uncertain. The CDR3 extends over 14 amino acids. Looked up from germline, CDR1 is WNHNN and CDR2 is SYGVQD (reference sequence). V lost 0 bases, J lost 8 bases, and 13 bases lay in between.